This entry lists 22 T cell receptor beta chains sequenced from one sample in a study of siplizumab effects on memory and regulatory T cells (dated by TCRdb to between 2018 and 2021). These receptors are not linked to any known antigen. Cells from the mixed lymphocyte reactions were cocultured for about 6 days at 37 degrees C. Receptor libraries were prepared by the immunoSEQ multiplex PCR assay. What TCRdb holds here is the immuneACCESS table cut down to in-frame rearrangements. Part of the clones is not present; checked against another copy, under half of the missing clones reflect an unresolved V gene, and the others are unexplained. The sample has under 15,000 clones on record, about 44% of them singletons. The ten largest clones capture about 38% of the sample. The sequencing sample was made of CFSE-low (dividing) CD8+ T cells sorted from an allogeneic mixed lymphocyte reaction. These receptors all stem from a human donor in good health; the cells came from an allogeneic mixed lymphocyte reaction. Some clones in this sample may be carry-over from other donors' samples.

The chain carries TRBV19 and TRBJ2-6; D may be TRBD1 or TRBD2 (5 bases each). The germline CDR1 and CDR2 sequences are LNHDA and SQIVND (reference sequence). The CDR3 has 15 amino acids. V lost 3 bases and J lost 4, with 10 bases in between. CDR3 DNA sequence: TGTGCCAGTAGTATCGGGGCTCCCGGGGCCAACGTCCTGACTTTC. Translation gives CASSIGAPGANVLTF. Complete variable domain (other parts from reference TRBV19 and TRBJ2-6): DGGITQSPKYLFRKEGQNVTLSCEQNLNHDAMYWYRQDPGQGLRLIYYSQIVNDFQKGDIAEGYSVSREKKESFPLTVTSAQKNPTAFYLCASSIGAPGANVLTFGAGSRLTVL.

This rearrangement joins TRBV11-1 to TRBJ1-1; D ambiguous. CDR3 length equals 18 residues. CDR1 is SGHAT, CDR2 FQDESV, per germline (reference sequence). V was shortened by 1 base and J by 0 bases, with 18 bases between the two germline ends. The CDR3 DNA reads TGTGCCAGCAGCTTAGATCCCTATGGACCAGATTTGAACACTGAAGCTTTCTTT. Its translation: CASSLDPYGPDLNTEAFF.

V is TRBV29-1 and J is TRBJ2-7; 8 bases map to TRBD2. This CDR3 has 15 amino acids. V was pared by 5 bases and J by 4 bases, with 13 bases of the junction left unmatched. Per the germline V gene, CDR1 is SQVTM and CDR2 is ANQGSEA. CDR3 nucleotides: TGCAGCGTTCGCGGGGGGAACATGTTGGGATACGAGCAGTACTTC. The encoded protein is CSVRGGNMLGYEQYF.

The V and J genes are TRBV4-1 and TRBJ2-1; 11 bases agree with TRBD1. Germline V gene data show CDR1 as MGHRA and CDR2 as YSYEKL. The length of the CDR3 is 15 residues. V was clipped by 7 bases and J by 7 bases; unmatched bases: 9. In DNA, the CDR3 is TGCGCCAGCACCCTGGACAGGGGGCAAGGTAATGAGCAGTTCTTC. Amino acids: CASTLDRGQGNEQFF.

The rearrangement links TRBV5-4 to TRBJ2-7, with a tentative D call TRBD2 (5 bases). V was cut by 2 bases and J by 2 bases, with 11 bases left in between. CDR3 length equals 14 residues. CDR1 is SGHNT, CDR2 YYREEE, per germline (reference sequence). The CDR3 DNA reads as TGTGCCAGCAGCTTTTTGACGGGAACCTACGAGCAGTACTTC. Its protein product is CASSFLTGTYEQYF.

The chain recombines TRBV13 with TRBJ2-7; 13 nucleotides line up with TRBD2. This CDR3 comprises 16 residues. V dropped 5 bases and J dropped 2; count of bases not matched to a gene: 6. Per the germline V gene, CDR1 is PRHDT and CDR2 is FYEKMQ (reference sequence). DNA for the CDR3: TGTGCCAGCAGCCAATTGGGACTAGCGGGACCCTACGAGCAGTACTTC. Its translation: CASSQLGLAGPYEQYF.

This clone was observed a handful of times. This sequence joins TRBV15 and TRBJ1-1; D gene ambiguous. Germline V gene data show CDR1 as LNHNV and CDR2 as YYDKDF (reference sequence). This CDR3 has 12 amino acids. Deletions cut 5 bases from V and 3 bases from J, with 7 bases between. The CDR3 bases are TGTGCCACCAGCGAGAGTTACACTGAAGCTTTCTTT. Its protein is CATSESYTEAFF.

The gene calls are TRBV27 and TRBJ2-7, with 7 bases lining up with TRBD1. The CDR3 sequence is 14 residues long. With V trimmed by 2 bases and J by 2 bases, 3 bases remained unmatched. Germline V lookup: CDR1 MNHEY, CDR2 SMNVEV (reference sequence). The CDR3 DNA reads TGTGCCAGCAGTTTACAGGGGGAACCCTACGAGCAGTACTTC. Its protein product is CASSLQGEPYEQYF.

This clone was observed a handful of times. The chain employs TRBV11-2 and TRBJ1-2; 8 positions agree with TRBD1. The V gene end was trimmed by 4 bases and the J gene end by 4 bases; junction bases not matched to a gene: 2. The CDR3 totals 13 residues. Germline-derived CDR1 and CDR2 are SGHAT and FQNNGV. The CDR3 DNA is TGTGCCAGCAGCTCAGGGGGCATCTATGGCTACACCTTC. Translated: CASSSGGIYGYTF.

The J gene is TRBJ2-3, the V gene TRBV4-1; 7 bases are shared with TRBD1. CDR1 and CDR2 from the germline V gene are MGHRA and YSYEKL. After removal of 5 bases from V and 3 bases from J, the junction contained 2 bases not matched to a gene. The CDR3 is 13 residues long. CDR3 nucleotides: TGCGCCAGCAGCAGGGACAGAACAGATACGCAGTATTTT. Residues: CASSRDRTDTQYF.

V usage is TRBV6-6 and J usage is TRBJ2-7; TRBD1 agrees at 9 bases. The trim removed 2 bases at V and 7 bases at J, leaving 3 bases unmatched. This CDR3 has 13 residues. Germline CDR1 is MNHNY and CDR2 is SVGAGI (reference sequence). CDR3 protein: CASSYKTGGEQYF. CDR3 bases: TGTGCCAGCAGTTACAAGACAGGGGGAGAGCAGTACTTC.

This clone was detected a few times. This chain uses TRBV5-1 with TRBJ1-1; D gene unclear. The germline V gene encodes CDR1 SGHRS and CDR2 YFSETQ. V lost 0 bases to trimming and J lost 1 base, with 7 bases between them. The CDR3 is made up of 14 amino acids. The CDR3 coding sequence is TGCGCCAGCAGCTTGGACAAGCCGAACACTGAAGCTTTCTTT. Translation: CASSLDKPNTEAFF.

This clone is medium-sized in the sample. This chain links TRBV4-1 with TRBJ1-3, with D uncertain. Germline lookup yields CDR1 MGHRA and CDR2 YSYEKL. The CDR3 is 15 residues long. Trimming pared 3 bases from V and 1 base from J, leaving 10 bases between. CDR3 DNA: TGCGCCAGCAGCCAGGACCCAGGATCTGGAAACACCATATATTTT. The encoded protein is CASSQDPGSGNTIYF.

This clone is medium-sized (0.01 to 0.1%) within its sample. A much larger clone sits a single nucleotide away, making a read error possible. Other DNA sequences in the same sample also yield this CDR3. The chain is built from TRBV4-1 and TRBJ1-1; D remains unclear. The germline gives CDR1 MGHRA, CDR2 YSYEKL. V lost 1 base and J lost 1, with 4 bases in between. The CDR3 has 13 residues. CDR3 sequence: CASSQGWNTEAFF. CDR3 nucleotides: TGCGCCAGCAGCCAAGGTTGGAACACTGAAGCTTTCTTT.

The V gene is TRBV5-4, the J gene TRBJ2-7; 10 bases fit TRBD2. The germline gives CDR1 SGHNT, CDR2 YYREEE (reference sequence). This CDR3 has 14 amino acids. Losses at the gene ends were 6 bases for V and 3 bases for J; bases not matched to a gene: 6. The CDR3 region is CASTPAGGDYEQYF. The CDR3 coding sequence is TGTGCCAGCACCCCAGCGGGAGGGGACTACGAGCAGTACTTC.

Regarding this clone: The junction departs from germline at one end; a sequencing error may be responsible. The chain uses TRBV19 and TRBJ2-6; D gene unclear. Germline V gene sequence: CDR1 LNHDA, CDR2 SQIVND (reference sequence). The CDR3 is made up of 12 amino acids. As DNA, the CDR3 is TGTGTCAGTAGTCCGGGGGCCAACGTCCTGACTTTC. As protein: CVSSPGANVLTF.

The sample holds a few counts of this clone. V and J are TRBV6-5 and TRBJ2-1; D assignment may be TRBD1 or TRBD2 (5 bases each). Per the germline V gene, CDR1 is MNHEY and CDR2 is SVGAGI. Trimming pared 2 bases from V and 7 bases from J, leaving 9 bases between. The CDR3 covers 13 residues. CDR3 DNA: TGTGCCAGCAGTTACCCCGGGGCAAATGAGCAGTTCTTC. The encoded protein is CASSYPGANEQFF.

This clone was found a few times. V and J are TRBV28 and TRBJ1-2; D remains unclear. This CDR3 contains 15 residues. V dropped 2 bases and J dropped 4 bases, with 14 bases sitting between them. The germline V gene encodes CDR1 MDHEN and CDR2 SYDVKM. This chain's CDR3 is CASSLQRGGFYGYTF. For the CDR3, the DNA is TGTGCCAGCAGTTTACAGCGCGGAGGGTTCTATGGCTACACCTTC.

V is TRBV6-5 and J is TRBJ1-2, with unresolved D. CDR1 and CDR2 from the germline V gene are MNHEY and SVGAGI. Trimming shortened V by 6 bases and J by 2 bases, and 10 bases separated the two germline ends. The CDR3 totals 13 residues. The CDR3 region is CASRTGQNYGYTF. For the CDR3, the DNA is TGTGCCAGCAGGACTGGCCAAAACTATGGCTACACCTTC.

The CDR3 loop reads CASRKGAFEAFF. The CDR3 DNA reads as TGTGCCAGCAGGAAGGGGGCGTTTGAAGCTTTCTTT. V is TRBV6-6 and J is TRBJ1-1; TRBD1 agrees at 7 bases. Unmatched junction bases numbered 5, after V lost 6 bases and J lost 7 bases. The V gene's germline CDR1 is MNHNY and CDR2 SVGAGI (reference sequence). The CDR3 consists of 12 residues.

This clone ranks as medium-sized. This rearrangement joins TRBV19 to TRBJ2-7; a possible D gene is TRBD1 (7 bases). CDR3 size: 17 residues. Between the trimmed V and J ends, which lost 0 bases and 1 base, there was a span of 16 bases. CDR1 LNHDA and CDR2 SQIVND come from the germline V gene (reference sequence). CDR3 loop: CASSIDFRGTDSYEQYF. The CDR3 DNA sequence: TGTGCCAGTAGTATAGACTTTCGCGGGACAGATTCCTACGAGCAGTACTTC.

The count of this clone is one. This chain uses TRBV11-2 with TRBJ2-7, with D perhaps being TRBD1 or TRBD2 (5 bases each). Trimming removed 3 bases at V and 6 bases at J, with 18 bases between. The CDR3 has 15 amino acids. From germline, CDR1 is SGHAT and CDR2 FQNNGV. CDR3 DNA sequence: TGTGCCAGCAGCTTCCGGGACCACCCTGTAAGCGAGCAGTACTTC. Its protein product is CASSFRDHPVSEQYF.